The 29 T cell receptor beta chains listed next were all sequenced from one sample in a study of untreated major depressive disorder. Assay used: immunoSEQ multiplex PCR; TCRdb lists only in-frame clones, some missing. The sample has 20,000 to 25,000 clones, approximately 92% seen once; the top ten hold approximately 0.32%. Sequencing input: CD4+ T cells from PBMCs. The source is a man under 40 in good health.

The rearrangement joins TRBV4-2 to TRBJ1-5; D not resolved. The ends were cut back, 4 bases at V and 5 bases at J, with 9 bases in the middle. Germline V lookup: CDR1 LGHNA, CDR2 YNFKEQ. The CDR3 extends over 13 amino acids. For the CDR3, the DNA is TGTGCCAGCAGCCCAGATTTATATCAGCCCCAGCATTTT. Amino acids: CASSPDLYQPQHF.

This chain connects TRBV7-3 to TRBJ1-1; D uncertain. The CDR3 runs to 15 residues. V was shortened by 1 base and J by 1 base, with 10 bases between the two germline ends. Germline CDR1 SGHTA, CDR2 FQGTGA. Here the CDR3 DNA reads TGTGCCAGCAGCTTAAGCGGGGTGGGGAACACTGAAGCTTTCTTT. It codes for CASSLSGVGNTEAFF.

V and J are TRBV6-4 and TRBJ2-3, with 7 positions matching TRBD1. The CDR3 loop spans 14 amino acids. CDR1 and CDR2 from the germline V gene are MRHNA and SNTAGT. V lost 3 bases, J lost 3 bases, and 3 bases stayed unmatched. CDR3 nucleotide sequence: TGTGCCAGCAGTGAAGACAGGGAGACAGATACGCAGTATTTT. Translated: CASSEDRETDTQYF.

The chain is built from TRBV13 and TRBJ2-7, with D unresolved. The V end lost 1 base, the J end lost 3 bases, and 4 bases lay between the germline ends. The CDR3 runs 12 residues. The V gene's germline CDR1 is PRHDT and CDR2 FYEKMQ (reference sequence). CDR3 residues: CASSLEHYEQYF. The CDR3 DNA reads TGTGCCAGCAGCTTAGAACACTACGAGCAGTACTTC.

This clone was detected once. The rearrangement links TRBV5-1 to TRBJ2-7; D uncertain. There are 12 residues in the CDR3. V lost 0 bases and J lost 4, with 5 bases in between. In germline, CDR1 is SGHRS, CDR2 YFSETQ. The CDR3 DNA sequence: TGCGCCAGCAGCTTGGTGAGTTACGAGCAGTACTTC. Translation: CASSLVSYEQYF.

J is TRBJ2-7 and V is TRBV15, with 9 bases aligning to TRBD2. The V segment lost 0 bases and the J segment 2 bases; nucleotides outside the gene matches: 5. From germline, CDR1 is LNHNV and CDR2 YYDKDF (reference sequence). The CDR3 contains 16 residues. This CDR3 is CATSRDRLAGAYEQYF. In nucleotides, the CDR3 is TGTGCCACCAGCAGAGATCGGTTAGCGGGAGCCTACGAGCAGTACTTC.

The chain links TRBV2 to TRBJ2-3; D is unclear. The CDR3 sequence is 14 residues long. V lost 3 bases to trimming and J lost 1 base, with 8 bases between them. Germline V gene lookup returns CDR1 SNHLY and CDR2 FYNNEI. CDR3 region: CASSDLAGTDTQYF. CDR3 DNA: TGTGCCAGCAGTGACTTGGCAGGCACAGATACGCAGTATTTT.

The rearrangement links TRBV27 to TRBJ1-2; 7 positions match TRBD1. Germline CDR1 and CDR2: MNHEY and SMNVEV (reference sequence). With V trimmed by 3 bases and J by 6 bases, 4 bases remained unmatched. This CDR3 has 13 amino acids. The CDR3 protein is CASSFRGGHGYTF. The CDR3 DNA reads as TGTGCCAGCAGTTTTAGAGGGGGCCATGGCTACACCTTC.

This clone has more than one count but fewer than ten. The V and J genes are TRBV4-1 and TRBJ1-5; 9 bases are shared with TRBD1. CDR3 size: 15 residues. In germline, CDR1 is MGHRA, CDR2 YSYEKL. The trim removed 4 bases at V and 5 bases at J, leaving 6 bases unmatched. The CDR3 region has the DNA TGCGCCAGCAGCCCTTACAGGGGGCGAGATCAGCCCCAGCATTTT. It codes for CASSPYRGRDQPQHF.

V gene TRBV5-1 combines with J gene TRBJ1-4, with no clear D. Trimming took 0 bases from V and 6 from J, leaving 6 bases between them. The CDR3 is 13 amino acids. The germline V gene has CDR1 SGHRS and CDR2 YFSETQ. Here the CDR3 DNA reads TGCGCCAGCAGCTTGGATAGGGATGAAAAACTGTTTTTT. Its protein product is CASSLDRDEKLFF.

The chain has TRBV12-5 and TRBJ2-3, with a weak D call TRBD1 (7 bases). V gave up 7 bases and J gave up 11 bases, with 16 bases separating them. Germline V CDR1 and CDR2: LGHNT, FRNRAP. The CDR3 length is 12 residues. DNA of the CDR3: TGTGCTAGTGCCGCGGGACAGCAAAAGCAGTATTTT. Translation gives CASAAGQQKQYF. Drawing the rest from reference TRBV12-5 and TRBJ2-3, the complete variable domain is DARVTQTPRHKVTEMGQEVTMRCQPILGHNTVFWYRQTMMQGLELLAYFRNRAPLDDSGMPKDRFSAEMPDATLATLKIQPSEPRDSAVYFCASAAGQQKQYFGPGTRLTVL.

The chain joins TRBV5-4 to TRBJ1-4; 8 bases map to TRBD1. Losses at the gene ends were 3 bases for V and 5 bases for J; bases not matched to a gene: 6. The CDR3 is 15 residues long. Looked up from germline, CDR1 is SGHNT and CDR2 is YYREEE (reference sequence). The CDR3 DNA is TGTGCCAGCAGCTCTCCAGGACAGGGCAATGAAAAACTGTTTTTT. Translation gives CASSSPGQGNEKLFF. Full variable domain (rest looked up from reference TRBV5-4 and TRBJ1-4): ETGVTQSPTHLIKTRGQQVTLRCSSQSGHNTVSWYQQALGQGPQFIFQYYREEENGRGNFPPRFSGLQFPNYSSELNVNALELDDSALYLCASSSPGQGNEKLFFGSGTQLSVL.

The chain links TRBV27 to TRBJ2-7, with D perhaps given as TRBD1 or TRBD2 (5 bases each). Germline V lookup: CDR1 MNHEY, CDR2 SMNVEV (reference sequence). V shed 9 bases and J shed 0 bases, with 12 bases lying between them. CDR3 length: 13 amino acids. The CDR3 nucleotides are TGTGCCAGTTGGGGGTATCCCTCCTACGAGCAGTACTTC. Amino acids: CASWGYPSYEQYF.

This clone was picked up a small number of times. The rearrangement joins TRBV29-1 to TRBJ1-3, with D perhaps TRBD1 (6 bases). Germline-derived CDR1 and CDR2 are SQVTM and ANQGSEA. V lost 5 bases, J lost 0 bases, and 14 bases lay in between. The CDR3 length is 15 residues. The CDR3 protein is CSVITGSNSGNTIYF. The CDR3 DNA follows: TGCAGCGTTATCACAGGGAGTAACTCTGGAAACACCATATATTTT.

The CDR3: CASSPFQGDGYTF. In DNA form, the CDR3 reads TGCGCCAGCAGCCCCTTCCAGGGCGATGGCTACACCTTC. This sequence joins TRBV5-1 and TRBJ1-2, with D possibly TRBD1 on 5 matching bases. The V and J ends lost 4 bases and 6 bases respectively, with 13 bases between them. CDR3 length equals 13 residues. The germline V gene has CDR1 SGHRS and CDR2 YFSETQ.

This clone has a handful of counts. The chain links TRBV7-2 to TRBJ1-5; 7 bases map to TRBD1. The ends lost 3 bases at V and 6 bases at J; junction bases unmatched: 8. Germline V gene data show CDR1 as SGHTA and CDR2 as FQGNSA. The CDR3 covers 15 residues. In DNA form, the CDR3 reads TGTGCCAGCAGCTTGACAGGGTTAAAGGTTCAGCCCCAGCATTTT. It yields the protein CASSLTGLKVQPQHF.

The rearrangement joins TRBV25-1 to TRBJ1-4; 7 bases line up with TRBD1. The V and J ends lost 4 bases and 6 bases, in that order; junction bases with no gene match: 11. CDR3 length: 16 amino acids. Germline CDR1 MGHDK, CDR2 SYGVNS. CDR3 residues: CASSATGALHYEKLFF. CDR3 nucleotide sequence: TGTGCCAGCAGTGCCACAGGGGCGCTTCATTATGAAAAACTGTTTTTT.

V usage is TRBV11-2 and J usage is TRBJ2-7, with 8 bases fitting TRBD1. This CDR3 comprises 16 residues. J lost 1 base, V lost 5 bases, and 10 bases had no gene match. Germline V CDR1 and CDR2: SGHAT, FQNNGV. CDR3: CASSPGQGMGSYEQYF. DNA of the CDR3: TGTGCCAGCAGCCCTGGACAGGGAATGGGGTCCTACGAGCAGTACTTC. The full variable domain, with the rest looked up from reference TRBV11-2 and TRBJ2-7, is EAGVAQSPRYKIIEKRQSVAFWCNPISGHATLYWYQQILGQGPKLLIQFQNNGVVDDSQLPKDRFSAERLKGVDSTLKIQPAKLEDSAVYLCASSPGQGMGSYEQYFGPGTRLTVT.

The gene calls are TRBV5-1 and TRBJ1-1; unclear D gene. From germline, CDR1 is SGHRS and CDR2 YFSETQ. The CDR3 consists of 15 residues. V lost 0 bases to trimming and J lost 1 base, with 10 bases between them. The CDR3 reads CASSLDKAANTEAFF. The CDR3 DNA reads TGCGCCAGCAGCTTGGATAAGGCGGCGAACACTGAAGCTTTCTTT.

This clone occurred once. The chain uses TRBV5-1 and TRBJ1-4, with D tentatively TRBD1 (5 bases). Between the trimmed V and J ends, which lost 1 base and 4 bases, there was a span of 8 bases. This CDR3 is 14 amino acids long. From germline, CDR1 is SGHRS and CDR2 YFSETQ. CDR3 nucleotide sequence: TGCGCCAGCAGCTTGATGGGGGTTAATGAAAAACTGTTTTTT. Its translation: CASSLMGVNEKLFF.

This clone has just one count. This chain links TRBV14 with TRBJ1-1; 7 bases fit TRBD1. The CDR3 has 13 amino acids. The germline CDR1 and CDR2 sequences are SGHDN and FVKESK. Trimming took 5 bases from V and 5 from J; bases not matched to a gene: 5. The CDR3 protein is CASSVMTGTEAFF. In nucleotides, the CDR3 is TGTGCCAGCAGCGTGATGACAGGGACTGAAGCTTTCTTT. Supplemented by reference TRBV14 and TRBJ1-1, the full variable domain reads EAGVTQFPSHSVIEKGQTVTLRCDPISGHDNLYWYRRVMGKEIKFLLHFVKESKQDESGMPNNRFLAERTGGTYSTLKVQPAELEDSGVYFCASSVMTGTEAFFGQGTRLTVV.

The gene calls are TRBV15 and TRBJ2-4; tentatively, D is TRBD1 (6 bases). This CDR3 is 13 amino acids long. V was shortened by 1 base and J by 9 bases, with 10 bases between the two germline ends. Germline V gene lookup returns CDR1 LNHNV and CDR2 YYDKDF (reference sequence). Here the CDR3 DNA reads TGTGCCACCAGCAGAGCCCGAGGGGGCATTCAGTACTTC. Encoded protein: CATSRARGGIQYF.

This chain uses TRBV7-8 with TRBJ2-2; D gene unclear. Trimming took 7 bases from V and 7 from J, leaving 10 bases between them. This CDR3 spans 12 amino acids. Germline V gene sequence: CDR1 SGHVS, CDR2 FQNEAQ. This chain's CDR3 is CASMPYRGELFF. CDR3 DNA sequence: TGTGCCAGCATGCCTTATCGCGGGGAGCTGTTTTTT.

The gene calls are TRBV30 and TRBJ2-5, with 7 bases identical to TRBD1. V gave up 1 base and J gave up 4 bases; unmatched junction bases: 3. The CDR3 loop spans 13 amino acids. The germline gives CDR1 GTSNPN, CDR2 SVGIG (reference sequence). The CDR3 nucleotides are TGTGCCTGGAGTGGCCCAGGGGGAGAGACCCAGTACTTC. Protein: CAWSGPGGETQYF.

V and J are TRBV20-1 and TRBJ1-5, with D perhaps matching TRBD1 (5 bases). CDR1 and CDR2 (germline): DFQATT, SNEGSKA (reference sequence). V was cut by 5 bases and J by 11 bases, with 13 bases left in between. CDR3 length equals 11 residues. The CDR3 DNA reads TGCAGTGCTGGGGCTGGTCAAACCCAGCATTTT. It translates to CSAGAGQTQHF.

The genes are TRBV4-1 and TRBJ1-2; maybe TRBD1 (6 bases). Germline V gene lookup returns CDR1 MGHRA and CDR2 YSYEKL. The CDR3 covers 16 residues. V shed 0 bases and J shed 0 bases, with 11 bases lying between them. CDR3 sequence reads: CASSQEGGGTNYGYTF. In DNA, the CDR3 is TGCGCCAGCAGCCAAGAAGGGGGAGGGACTAACTATGGCTACACCTTC.

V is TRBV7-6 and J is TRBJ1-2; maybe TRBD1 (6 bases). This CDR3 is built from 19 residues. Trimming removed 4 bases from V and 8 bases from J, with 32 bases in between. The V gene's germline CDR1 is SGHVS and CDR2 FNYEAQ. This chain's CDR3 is CASSSGGYRDRPRGEGYTF. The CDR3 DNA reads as TGTGCCAGCAGCTCCGGCGGGTATCGAGACAGGCCGAGAGGTGAGGGCTACACCTTC.

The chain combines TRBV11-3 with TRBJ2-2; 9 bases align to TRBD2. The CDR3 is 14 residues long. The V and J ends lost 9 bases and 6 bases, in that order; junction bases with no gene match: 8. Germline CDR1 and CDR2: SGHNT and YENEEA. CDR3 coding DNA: TGTGCCAGTAGCCCACGGACTAGCGCCGGGGAGCTGTTTTTT. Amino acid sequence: CASSPRTSAGELFF.

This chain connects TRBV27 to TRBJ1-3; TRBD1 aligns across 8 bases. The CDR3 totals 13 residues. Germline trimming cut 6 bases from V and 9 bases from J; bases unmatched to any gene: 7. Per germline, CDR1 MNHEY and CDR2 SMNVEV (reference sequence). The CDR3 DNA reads TGTGCCAGCAGCTTCTCTACAGGGGGCACCATATATTTT. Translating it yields CASSFSTGGTIYF.